This passage covers 25 T cell receptor beta chains from one sample sequenced in a study of blood T cell repertoires in COVID-19. The method was immunoSEQ multiplex PCR; TCRdb's version includes in-frame clones alone and lacks a portion of them. The table has 100,000 to 150,000 clones, roughly 84% seen once. The sequenced sample consisted of peripheral blood. These receptors were taken from a man aged 60-69 years with acute or convalescent COVID-19.

The chain employs TRBV3-1 (or the pseudogene TRBV3-2) and TRBJ2-7; the match to TRBD2 covers 13 bases. V gave up 6 bases and J gave up 6 bases; unmatched junction bases: 5. Germline V gene lookup returns CDR1 LGHDT and CDR2 YNNKEL (reference sequence). This CDR3 spans 14 amino acids. The CDR3 is CASRRGLAGVEQYF. Written as DNA, the CDR3 is TGTGCCAGCAGGAGAGGACTAGCGGGAGTCGAGCAGTACTTC.

This clone appeared once. The chain carries TRBV6-6 and TRBJ2-7; TRBD2 matches 8 bases. CDR3 length: 16 amino acids. With V trimmed by 2 bases and J by 0 bases, 6 bases remained unmatched. Germline CDR1 MNHNY, CDR2 SVGAGI (reference sequence). The CDR3 DNA is TGTGCCAGCAGTTACACAGCGGGGGAAAGCTCCTACGAGCAGTACTTC. It is translated as CASSYTAGESSYEQYF.

The rearrangement uses TRBV30 and TRBJ2-7; 12 bases map to TRBD2. The germline V gene encodes CDR1 GTSNPN and CDR2 SVGIG (reference sequence). V was pared by 2 bases and J by 6 bases, with 8 bases of the junction left unmatched. The CDR3 has 15 amino acids. The CDR3 sequence is CAWSPWTSGMGEQYF. DNA of the CDR3: TGTGCCTGGAGTCCATGGACTAGCGGGATGGGCGAGCAGTACTTC.

The chain links TRBV7-9 to TRBJ2-3; D unresolved. Trimming removed 2 bases at V and 0 bases at J, with 6 bases between. The germline V gene has CDR1 SEHNR and CDR2 FQNEAQ (reference sequence). The CDR3 extends over 14 amino acids. The chain's CDR3 is CASSLRQSTDTQYF. CDR3 DNA sequence: TGTGCCAGCAGCTTACGCCAGAGCACAGATACGCAGTATTTT.

This clone rates as medium-sized (0.01 to 0.1%). The DNA of the CDR3 is TGCGCCAGCAGCTTGGAGGGGAGCGGGAGGGCCTTCGAGCAGTACTTC. Protein product: CASSLEGSGRAFEQYF. The J gene is TRBJ2-7, the V gene TRBV5-1, with TRBD2 matching over 10 bases. The CDR3 has 16 residues. Germline CDR1 SGHRS, CDR2 YFSETQ. The junction had 9 bases not matched to a gene; V was cut back by 0 bases and J by 6 bases.

The CDR3 protein is CASSFGTPAATQYF. CDR3 DNA sequence: TGTGCCAGCAGCTTTGGTACTCCCGCTGCTACGCAGTATTTT. The chain uses TRBV7-9 and TRBJ2-3; D remains ambiguous. V was shortened by 3 bases and J by 8 bases, with 15 bases between the two germline ends. Germline V gene lookup returns CDR1 SEHNR and CDR2 FQNEAQ (reference sequence). CDR3 length: 14 amino acids.

The chain couples TRBV5-1 to TRBJ1-2; 9 nucleotides align to TRBD1. V shed 2 bases, J shed 4 bases, and the junction held 6 bases outside the gene matches. Germline V lookup: CDR1 SGHRS, CDR2 YFSETQ. The CDR3 has 15 residues. The CDR3 sequence: CASSFDRGSVYGYTF. The CDR3, as DNA: TGCGCCAGCAGCTTTGACAGGGGGAGTGTCTATGGCTACACCTTC.

V gene TRBV24-1 combines with J gene TRBJ2-3, with 9 bases aligning to TRBD2. Germline CDR1 KGHDR, CDR2 SFDVKD. V was pared by 5 bases and J by 0 bases, with 2 bases of the junction left unmatched. This CDR3 is 15 amino acids long. In DNA form, the CDR3 reads TGTGCCACCAGTGCTAGCGGGATTAGCACAGATACGCAGTATTTT. This encodes CATSASGISTDTQYF.

CDR3 protein: CAISERGNQPQHF. The CDR3 nucleotides read TGTGCCATCAGTGAACGAGGGAATCAGCCCCAGCATTTT. The chain employs TRBV10-3 and TRBJ1-5; D ambiguous. This CDR3 comprises 13 residues. Germline assignment: CDR1 ENHRY and CDR2 SYGVKD. The V gene lost 3 bases and the J gene lost 4 bases, with 7 bases spanning the gap.

V usage is TRBV29-1 and J usage is TRBJ2-3, with D hard to call. V dropped 2 bases and J dropped 2 bases, with 8 bases sitting between them. This CDR3 spans 13 amino acids. Germline V gene data show CDR1 as SQVTM and CDR2 as ANQGSEA. CDR3 sequence reads: CSVEKINTDTQYF. The CDR3 region has the DNA TGCAGCGTTGAAAAAATTAACACAGATACGCAGTATTTT.

About this clone itself: Within the sample, other DNA sequences also encode this same CDR3. The chain has TRBV9 and TRBJ2-1, with D hard to call. The CDR3 runs 11 residues. The germline CDR1 and CDR2 sequences are SGDLS and YYNGEE. V lost 8 bases to trimming and J lost 4 bases, with 7 bases between them. This CDR3 reads CASGPYNEQFF. CDR3 nucleotides: TGTGCCAGTGGGCCATACAATGAGCAGTTCTTC.

The chain has TRBV5-6 and TRBJ1-2, with TRBD1 matching over 10 bases. Trimming cost V 4 bases and J 6 bases; bases outside gene matches: 6. The CDR3 consists of 14 residues. Per germline, CDR1 SGHDT and CDR2 YYEEEE. The CDR3 sequence is CASSPRTGGDGYTF. The CDR3 nucleotides read TGTGCCAGCAGCCCTCGGACAGGGGGGGATGGCTACACCTTC.

The chain recombines TRBV5-1 with TRBJ2-3; 11 bases map to TRBD2. Germline V gene sequence: CDR1 SGHRS, CDR2 YFSETQ. The CDR3 extends over 14 amino acids. V gave up 3 bases and J gave up 5 bases; unmatched junction bases: 2. The CDR3 reads CASSSLAGEDTQYF. The CDR3 DNA is TGCGCCAGCAGCTCACTAGCGGGGGAAGATACGCAGTATTTT.

The J gene is TRBJ1-5, the V gene TRBV2; possible D gene TRBD1, 6 bases. The V gene's germline CDR1 is SNHLY and CDR2 FYNNEI. CDR3 size: 13 residues. V gave up 6 bases and J gave up 11 bases, with 17 bases separating them. Written as DNA, the CDR3 is TGTGCCAGCAGGGACAGACGGTCGTCAGCCCAGCATTTT. Translated, it gives CASRDRRSSAQHF.

The chain carries TRBV7-2 and TRBJ2-1; 9 bases agree with TRBD2. The junction had 8 bases not matched to a gene; V was cut back by 1 base and J by 7 bases. The germline V gene encodes CDR1 SGHTA and CDR2 FQGNSA. This CDR3 has 16 residues. CDR3 in DNA: TGTGCCAGCAGCTTAGTGGCGGGAGGGCCTTCTAATGAGCAGTTCTTC. Its translation is CASSLVAGGPSNEQFF.

The V gene is TRBV6-5, the J gene TRBJ2-5, with D perhaps matching TRBD1 (5 bases). The length of the CDR3 is 14 residues. Trimming removed 2 bases from V and 5 bases from J, with 12 bases in between. Germline V gene sequence: CDR1 MNHEY, CDR2 SVGAGI. The CDR3 spells CASSYDSGWETQYF. The CDR3 nucleotides read TGTGCCAGCAGTTACGATTCAGGGTGGGAGACCCAGTACTTC.

The chain carries TRBV19 and TRBJ2-3; TRBD1 matches at 9 bases. V shed 6 bases, J shed 5 bases, and the junction held 6 bases outside the gene matches. The germline gives CDR1 LNHDA, CDR2 SQIVND (reference sequence). The CDR3 has 14 amino acids. CDR3 loop: CASRLGQGGDTQYF. The CDR3 DNA sequence: TGTGCCAGTAGGCTGGGACAGGGAGGAGATACGCAGTATTTT.

V is TRBV12-5 and J is TRBJ1-1, with D maybe TRBD1 (5 bases). CDR3 size: 13 residues. The V and J ends lost 6 bases and 1 base respectively, with 9 bases between them. Germline assignment: CDR1 LGHNT and CDR2 FRNRAP. CDR3 nucleotide sequence: TGTGCTAGTGGGGAGGGGTGGAACACTGAAGCTTTCTTT. Encoded protein: CASGEGWNTEAFF.

In this sample, this clone turned up a few times. This chain connects TRBV19 to TRBJ2-7; D perhaps matches TRBD1 (6 bases). V was pared by 1 base and J by 0 bases, with 13 bases between. The germline gives CDR1 LNHDA, CDR2 SQIVND (reference sequence). This CDR3 has 16 residues. CDR3 bases: TGTGCCAGTAGTATAGTGGGGACACTATCCTCCTACGAGCAGTACTTC. Amino acid sequence: CASSIVGTLSSYEQYF. The full variable domain, in which reference TRBV19 and TRBJ2-7 provide the parts outside the CDR3, is DGGITQSPKYLFRKEGQNVTLSCEQNLNHDAMYWYRQDPGQGLRLIYYSQIVNDFQKGDIAEGYSVSREKKESFPLTVTSAQKNPTAFYLCASSIVGTLSSYEQYFGPGTRLTVT.

The chain uses TRBV18 and TRBJ2-5, with 10 bases aligning to TRBD1. In germline, CDR1 is KGHSH, CDR2 LQKENI. This CDR3 comprises 16 residues. V trimming: 3 bases; J trimming: 2 bases; junction bases outside the gene matches: 6. The CDR3 DNA reads as TGTGCCAGCTCACCGTGGACAGGGGGTAGGCAAGAGACCCAGTACTTC. Protein product: CASSPWTGGRQETQYF.

This clone has a single count. The rearrangement joins TRBV19 to TRBJ1-2; D remains unclear. The CDR3 length is 14 residues. Germline V gene lookup returns CDR1 LNHDA and CDR2 SQIVND (reference sequence). The V and J ends lost 7 bases and 0 bases respectively, with 12 bases between them. DNA of the CDR3: TGTGCCAGTAAAAACAGTGGCTCTAACTATGGCTACACCTTC. Its protein product is CASKNSGSNYGYTF. Supplemented by reference TRBV19 and TRBJ1-2, the full variable domain reads DGGITQSPKYLFRKEGQNVTLSCEQNLNHDAMYWYRQDPGQGLRLIYYSQIVNDFQKGDIAEGYSVSREKKESFPLTVTSAQKNPTAFYLCASKNSGSNYGYTFGSGTRLTVV.

This clone was recorded only once. CDR3 DNA: TGCAGTGCTAGTAACCCCGGACAGGGGGGCTACAATGAGCAGTTCTTC. Its protein product is CSASNPGQGGYNEQFF. The chain combines TRBV20-1 with TRBJ2-1, with TRBD1 matching over 10 bases. V lost 3 bases to trimming and J lost 3 bases; unmatched junction nucleotides: 8. Per the germline V gene, CDR1 is DFQATT and CDR2 is SNEGSKA (reference sequence). The CDR3 totals 16 residues.

The J gene is TRBJ1-2, the V gene TRBV4-1, with TRBD1 matching over 7 bases. The CDR3 is made up of 16 amino acids. CDR1 and CDR2 from the germline V gene are MGHRA and YSYEKL. After removal of 2 bases from V and 3 bases from J, the junction contained 9 bases not matched to a gene. Here the CDR3 reads CASSQTSDRAYYGYTF. The CDR3 DNA sequence: TGCGCCAGCAGCCAAACGTCAGACAGGGCTTACTATGGCTACACCTTC.

This clone has just a few counts. The chain joins TRBV30 to TRBJ1-2; 9 bases are shared with TRBD1. The CDR3 runs to 12 residues. Looked up from germline, CDR1 is GTSNPN and CDR2 is SVGIG (reference sequence). J was trimmed by 8 bases and V by 3 bases; bases with no gene match: 4. In DNA, the CDR3 is TGTGCCTGGAGCCCGGACAGGGGCGGCTACACCTTC. It yields the protein CAWSPDRGGYTF.

V and J are TRBV3-1 (or the pseudogene TRBV3-2) and TRBJ1-4, with 10 bases aligning to TRBD1. The length of the CDR3 is 17 residues. V was clipped by 3 bases and J by 0 bases; unmatched bases: 4. The V gene's germline CDR1 is LGHDT and CDR2 YNNKEL (reference sequence). CDR3 loop: CASSHHGTGATNEKLFF. The CDR3 bases are TGTGCCAGCAGCCATCACGGGACAGGGGCAACTAATGAAAAACTGTTTTTT.